These 15 T cell receptor beta chains originate from one sample sequenced in a study of T-cell memory formation after mild COVID-19. Each CDR3 protein is one row after TCRdb ran MiXCR on the 5' RACE reads. The table includes hundreds of thousands of distinct CDR3 sequences, roughly a sixth detected once. Source material: PBMCs or a T cell subset sorted from them (not recorded which). The source of these receptors is an adult woman who had mild COVID-19 (a few samples of this study predate the infection). Cell type and time point are not known.

Regarding this clonotype: One end of the junction does not line up with germline, which may come from a read error. The chain combines TRBV11-2 with TRBJ2-1; D is undetermined. The germline V gene encodes CDR1 SGHAT and CDR2 FQNNGV. The CDR3 has 15 amino acids. CDR3 nucleotide sequence: TGTGCCAGCACCTTATTGTGGGGTCGTTACAATGAGCAGTTCTTC. Encoded protein: CASTLLWGRYNEQFF.

The V call is TRBV6-1, the J call TRBJ2-3, with 11 positions matching TRBD2. Unmatched junction bases numbered 5, after V lost 7 bases and J lost 2 bases. CDR1 is MNHNS and CDR2 is SASEGT in the germline V gene. The CDR3 loop spans 15 amino acids. The CDR3 sequence is CASTKLAGATDTQYF. CDR3 DNA sequence: TGTGCCAGCACTAAACTAGCGGGAGCCACAGATACGCAGTATTTT.

This clonotype came up a few times. Here the CDR3 reads CASSLAGTGHTGELFF. In DNA form, the CDR3 reads TGTGCCAGCAGCTTGGCCGGGACAGGGCACACCGGGGAGCTGTTTTTT. This sequence joins TRBV5-6 and TRBJ2-2; 9 bases are shared with TRBD1. V was pared by 0 bases and J by 3 bases, with 3 bases of the junction left unmatched. The germline gives CDR1 SGHDT, CDR2 YYEEEE. This CDR3 spans 16 amino acids.

The V gene is TRBV20-1, the J gene TRBJ2-5, with TRBD2 identical over 12 bases. The V segment lost 3 bases and the J segment 5 bases; nucleotides outside the gene matches: 1. CDR1 is DFQATT and CDR2 is SNEGSKA in the germline V gene (reference sequence). The CDR3 extends over 13 amino acids. The CDR3 DNA is TGCAGTGCTAGGCTAGCGGGAGGGGAGACCCAGTACTTC. Its protein product is CSARLAGGETQYF.

This clonotype was seen only a few times. The V gene is TRBV7-9, the J gene TRBJ2-5; 8 positions match TRBD1. Germline CDR1 reads SEHNR; CDR2 reads FQNEAQ (reference sequence). The CDR3 totals 14 residues. The ends lost 5 bases at V and 5 bases at J; junction bases unmatched: 7. The CDR3 loop reads CASSIDRGRETQYF. CDR3 DNA: TGTGCCAGCAGCATCGACAGGGGTCGGGAGACCCAGTACTTC.

This clonotype was counted between two and nine times. The V call is TRBV5-1, the J call TRBJ1-2, with D perhaps matching TRBD1 (5 bases). Germline CDR1 is SGHRS and CDR2 is YFSETQ. This CDR3 contains 14 residues. Trimming took 4 bases from V and 7 from J, leaving 17 bases between them. The chain's CDR3 is CASSPGLYPRGYTF. For the CDR3, the DNA is TGCGCCAGCAGCCCGGGACTTTACCCTCGTGGCTACACCTTC.

This chain joins TRBV4-1 and TRBJ2-1; perhaps TRBD1 as D (6 bases). Trimming cost V 4 bases and J 7 bases, with 11 bases left between them. This CDR3 is 13 amino acids long. CDR1 is MGHRA and CDR2 is YSYEKL in the germline V gene. CDR3 residues: CASSRPGTNEQFF. The CDR3 nucleotides read TGCGCCAGCAGCCGACCCGGGACAAATGAGCAGTTCTTC.

V and J are TRBV11-2 and TRBJ2-5; 7 bases line up with TRBD2. The germline V gene has CDR1 SGHAT and CDR2 FQNNGV. This CDR3 has 16 amino acids. With 0 bases clipped from V and 5 bases from J, the junction kept 9 bases outside the gene matches. CDR3 in amino acids: CASSLDRGRATETQYF. CDR3 nucleotide sequence: TGTGCCAGCAGCTTAGATCGGGGGAGGGCGACGGAGACCCAGTACTTC.

This chain connects TRBV12-3 or TRBV12-4 to TRBJ2-3, with D possibly being TRBD1 (6 bases). Trimming left V 5 bases short and J 0 bases short, with 12 bases between. The CDR3 extends over 15 amino acids. CDR3 nucleotide sequence: TGTGCCAGCAGTAAAGGGGGACAAAGCACAGATACGCAGTATTTT. Amino acids: CASSKGGQSTDTQYF.

This clonotype has at least ten counts. The chain recombines TRBV18 with TRBJ2-1, with D possibly being TRBD2 (6 bases). The CDR3 is 14 amino acids. The V end lost 6 bases, the J end lost 2 bases, and 11 bases lay between the germline ends. Per germline, CDR1 KGHSH and CDR2 LQKENI. The CDR3 sequence: CASSPGGTYNEQFF. The CDR3 DNA sequence: TGTGCCAGCTCGCCCGGGGGTACCTACAATGAGCAGTTCTTC.

The J gene is TRBJ2-7, the V gene TRBV15, with a tentative D call TRBD2 (6 bases). From germline, CDR1 is LNHNV and CDR2 YYDKDF (reference sequence). Between the trimmed V and J ends, which lost 0 bases and 2 bases, there was a span of 11 bases. The CDR3 runs 15 residues. The CDR3 nucleotides are TGTGCCACCAGCAGAGAGAGGGGACTCCCCTACGAGCAGTACTTC. Protein sequence: CATSRERGLPYEQYF. The whole variable domain, remainder taken from reference TRBV15 and TRBJ2-7, is DAMVIQNPRYQVTQFGKPVTLSCSQTLNHNVMYWYQQKSSQAPKLLFHYYDKDFNNEADTPDNFQSRRPNTSFCFLDIRSPGLGDTAMYLCATSRERGLPYEQYFGPGTRLTVT.

The gene calls are TRBV7-9 and TRBJ2-7, with 7 nucleotides matching TRBD2. V was clipped by 5 bases and J by 4 bases; unmatched bases: 8. The germline V gene has CDR1 SEHNR and CDR2 FQNEAQ (reference sequence). The CDR3 runs 14 residues. In DNA, the CDR3 is TGTGCCAGCAGCCGAGTGGGGGGGATGTACGAGCAGTACTTC. This translates into CASSRVGGMYEQYF.

This clonotype has just a few counts. V gene TRBV5-5 combines with J gene TRBJ2-7; 8 positions agree with TRBD2. CDR1 SGHKS and CDR2 YYEKEE come from the germline V gene (reference sequence). V dropped 3 bases and J dropped 7; count of bases not matched to a gene: 9. The CDR3 has 14 amino acids. This chain's CDR3 is CASSSRTSLGEQYF. The CDR3 nucleotides are TGTGCCAGCAGCTCCCGGACTAGCTTGGGTGAGCAGTACTTC.

The V call is TRBV3-1, the J call TRBJ2-1; 7 bases align to TRBD2. There are 20 residues in the CDR3. In germline, CDR1 is LGHDT, CDR2 YNNKEL (reference sequence). V gave up 0 bases and J gave up 2 bases; unmatched junction bases: 16. Here the CDR3 reads CASSQDPLVGAGKTYNEQFF. CDR3 coding DNA: TGTGCCAGCAGCCAAGATCCCTTGGTTGGAGCGGGAAAGACCTACAATGAGCAGTTCTTC.

This clonotype showed up just a few times. The chain is built from TRBV25-1 and TRBJ1-1; perhaps TRBD1 as D (5 bases). The CDR3 loop spans 14 amino acids. Deletions cut 6 bases from V and 5 bases from J, with 16 bases between. Germline assignment: CDR1 MGHDK and CDR2 SYGVNS. The CDR3 DNA is TGTGCCAGCAGCCTCCGGGGGGAGGGGACTGAAGCTTTCTTT. This encodes CASSLRGEGTEAFF. Variable domain in full (rest from reference TRBV25-1 and TRBJ1-1): EADIYQTPRYLVIGTGKKITLECSQTMGHDKMYWYQQDPGMELHLIHYSYGVNSTEKGDLSSESTVSRIRTEHFPLTLESARPSHTSQYLCASSLRGEGTEAFFGQGTRLTVV.